The 2 T cell receptor beta chains reported below all come from one sample, sequenced in a study of CD8+ T cells in alopecia areata. Treatment indicated: oral pan-JAK inhibitor, 5-10 mg twice daily. TCR sequencing used cDNA made by reverse transcription of extracted RNA. Profiling relied on immunoSEQ multiplex PCR, and the TCRdb table lists in-frame clones only, not all of them. The sample lists 150,000 to 200,000 clones; roughly 60% were seen once. The sequences come from CD4+ T cells sorted from blood, collected at week 24, from a patient treated with tofacitinib. The receptors here all came from a human donor with alopecia areata.

V gene TRBV5-1 combines with J gene TRBJ2-2; D unclear. Per germline, CDR1 SGHRS and CDR2 YFSETQ. The CDR3 runs to 15 residues. Deletions cut 0 bases from V and 1 base from J, with 7 bases between. The CDR3 bases are TGCGCCAGCAGCTTGGGATCCGGGAACACCGGGGAGCTGTTTTTT. This sequence encodes CASSLGSGNTGELFF.

This clone was seen more than once but under ten times. The chain employs TRBV7-2 and TRBJ2-1; TRBD2 matches 9 bases. The CDR3 sequence is 15 residues long. The junction had 0 bases not matched to a gene; V was cut back by 2 bases and J by 1 base. Germline loops: CDR1 SGHTA, CDR2 FQGNSA. This chain's CDR3 is CASSLLAGSYNEQFF. CDR3 in DNA: TGTGCCAGCAGCTTACTAGCGGGATCCTACAATGAGCAGTTCTTC.